A single sample gave rise to the 20 T cell receptor beta chains below, sequenced in a study of blood T cell repertoires in COVID-19. Libraries were prepared by immunoSEQ multiplex PCR; TCRdb keeps only in-frame clonotypes and omits some of them. This sample carries 35,000 to 50,000 clones, less than 70% of them seen once, and the ten largest clones take 6.2%. Sequencing was carried out using peripheral blood. Receptors originate from a man at least 80 years old with acute or convalescent COVID-19.

The rearrangement links TRBV29-1 to TRBJ2-7; 7 bases map to TRBD2. Trimming removed 7 bases from V and 9 bases from J; junction bases left unmatched: 9. CDR1 is SQVTM, CDR2 ANQGSEA, per germline. The CDR3 contains 11 residues. In nucleotides, the CDR3 is TGCAGCGCTGTGGGGGGGTTAGTGCAGTACTTC. Residues: CSAVGGLVQYF.

The chain combines TRBV3-1 (or the pseudogene TRBV3-2) with TRBJ2-1; D remains ambiguous. The V end lost 1 base, the J end lost 6 bases, and 10 bases lay between the germline ends. Germline CDR1 is LGHDT and CDR2 is YNNKEL (reference sequence). This CDR3 is 14 amino acids long. CDR3: CASSQVLAANEQFF. DNA for the CDR3: TGTGCCAGCAGCCAAGTCTTGGCGGCCAATGAGCAGTTCTTC.

This clone was seen only once. The chain employs TRBV10-3 and TRBJ1-2; 9 nucleotides match TRBD1. Trimming removed 4 bases from V and 4 bases from J; junction bases left unmatched: 7. The CDR3 has 15 amino acids. In germline, CDR1 is ENHRY, CDR2 SYGVKD. This CDR3 is CAISAPQGAVYGYTF. As DNA, the CDR3 is TGTGCCATCAGTGCTCCACAGGGGGCGGTCTATGGCTACACCTTC.

V usage is TRBV5-4 and J usage is TRBJ2-3, with a possible D match to TRBD1 (5 bases). CDR3 size: 12 residues. Germline V lookup: CDR1 SGHNT, CDR2 YYREEE (reference sequence). Trimming took 8 bases from V and 1 from J, leaving 8 bases between them. The CDR3 sequence: CASQGGTDTQYF. CDR3 in DNA: TGTGCCAGTCAAGGGGGCACAGATACGCAGTATTTT.

The genes are TRBV6-6 and TRBJ1-2; 7 nucleotides match TRBD1. Per the germline V gene, CDR1 is MNHNY and CDR2 is SVGAGI (reference sequence). With V trimmed by 6 bases and J by 5 bases, 9 bases remained unmatched. This CDR3 region has 14 residues. The CDR3 region is CASRPGTVGYGYTF. DNA of the CDR3: TGTGCCAGCAGACCCGGGACAGTCGGGTATGGCTACACCTTC.

The chain employs TRBV19 and TRBJ1-6; the D gene is possibly TRBD1 (5 bases). The CDR3 is made up of 14 amino acids. The V end was cut by 7 bases, the J end by 2 bases, with 9 bases between. CDR1 and CDR2 from the germline V gene are LNHDA and SQIVND (reference sequence). In nucleotides, the CDR3 is TGTGCCAGTAAAGAAGGGGCCTATAATTCACCCCTCCACTTT. Translated: CASKEGAYNSPLHF.

The V gene is TRBV5-1, the J gene TRBJ2-1; TRBD2 matches at 11 bases. Germline-derived CDR1 and CDR2 are SGHRS and YFSETQ. Trimming took 2 bases from V and 7 from J; bases not matched to a gene: 11. The CDR3 length is 17 residues. The DNA of the CDR3 is TGCGCCAGCAGCTTACAGCTAGCGGGAGGAGGAGGGAATGAGCAGTTCTTC. Its protein is CASSLQLAGGGGNEQFF.

The chain uses TRBV30 and TRBJ2-7, with 11 bases that match TRBD2. The CDR3 contains 17 residues. CDR1 and CDR2 (germline): GTSNPN, SVGIG (reference sequence). The V segment lost 1 base and the J segment 5 bases; nucleotides outside the gene matches: 13. The CDR3 DNA follows: TGTGCCTGGAGTGGGGTAGGTCGGCTAGCGGGAGGCCACGAGCAGTACTTC. Its protein is CAWSGVGRLAGGHEQYF.

The genes are TRBV6-2 or TRBV6-3 and TRBJ2-7; 12 positions match TRBD2. The CDR3 loop spans 20 amino acids. Germline V gene sequence: CDR1 MNHEY, CDR2 SVGEGT. J was trimmed by 2 bases and V by 0 bases; bases with no gene match: 14. This CDR3 is CASSYSILAGGPPRTYEQYF. In DNA, the CDR3 is TGTGCCAGCAGTTACTCGATACTAGCGGGAGGCCCACCGAGGACCTACGAGCAGTACTTC.

The chain couples TRBV10-2 to TRBJ2-3; no clear D gene. The CDR3 covers 13 residues. The germline V and J ends were trimmed by 6 bases and 4 bases, with 11 bases remaining between them. CDR1 and CDR2 (germline): WSHSY, SAAADI. CDR3 bases: TGCGCCAGCAGGCTAGGTCGCGCAGATACGCAGTATTTT. It encodes CASRLGRADTQYF.

The CDR3 spells CASSLVAGGLTDTQYF. CDR3 nucleotides: TGCGCCAGCAGCTTGGTAGCGGGAGGCCTCACAGATACGCAGTATTTT. The chain recombines TRBV5-1 with TRBJ2-3; 10 nucleotides match TRBD2. The CDR3 runs 16 residues. CDR1 and CDR2 (germline): SGHRS, YFSETQ. V lost 0 bases, J lost 2 bases, and 3 bases stayed unmatched. Filled out from reference TRBV5-1 and TRBJ2-3, the complete variable domain reads KAGVTQTPRYLIKTRGQQVTLSCSPISGHRSVSWYQQTPGQGLQFLFEYFSETQRNKGNFPGRFSGRQFSNSRSEMNVSTLELGDSALYLCASSLVAGGLTDTQYFGPGTRLTVL.

The rearrangement uses TRBV6-2 or TRBV6-3 and TRBJ1-4; TRBD1 aligns across 8 bases. CDR1 MNHEY and CDR2 SVGEGT come from the germline V gene. This CDR3 contains 15 residues. V dropped 6 bases and J dropped 7; count of bases not matched to a gene: 10. CDR3 in amino acids: CASSVTGVGFEKLFF. The CDR3 nucleotides read TGTGCCAGCAGCGTGACAGGGGTAGGATTTGAAAAACTGTTTTTT.

The chain is built from TRBV19 and TRBJ1-1, with 12 bases that match TRBD1. Per germline, CDR1 LNHDA and CDR2 SQIVND (reference sequence). The V and J ends lost 9 bases and 5 bases, in that order; junction bases with no gene match: 7. The CDR3 is 14 residues long. In DNA form, the CDR3 reads TGTGCCAGCTGGGACAGGGGGCTTTATACTGAAGCTTTCTTT. Its protein product is CASWDRGLYTEAFF.

This clone has just one count. The chain recombines TRBV7-9 with TRBJ2-1, with D possibly TRBD2 on 6 matching bases. The V and J ends lost 5 bases and 4 bases respectively, with 15 bases between them. Germline V gives CDR1 SEHNR, CDR2 FQNEAQ (reference sequence). The CDR3 is made up of 15 amino acids. In DNA, the CDR3 is TGTGCCAGCAGCCCAGGGACTGCCCTTTACAATGAGCAGTTCTTC. Its translation: CASSPGTALYNEQFF.

This clone was counted only a few times. The chain uses TRBV2 and TRBJ1-5, with D maybe TRBD1 (6 bases). The CDR3 runs 15 residues. V dropped 1 base and J dropped 5 bases, with 12 bases sitting between them. Germline CDR1 is SNHLY and CDR2 is FYNNEI. For the CDR3, the DNA is TGTGCCAGCAGTGAAGAAATAAGGGGGTATCAGCCCCAGCATTTT. Its translation: CASSEEIRGYQPQHF.

The chain employs TRBV3-1 (or the pseudogene TRBV3-2) and TRBJ2-1; 9 positions agree with TRBD1. The CDR3 is made up of 16 amino acids. The V and J ends lost 4 bases and 9 bases, in that order; junction bases with no gene match: 13. CDR1 LGHDT and CDR2 YNNKEL come from the germline V gene (reference sequence). As DNA, the CDR3 is TGTGCCAGCAGCCTATTTACGGGACAGGGTAGAATTGAGCAGTTCTTC. As protein: CASSLFTGQGRIEQFF.

This clone was recorded a few times. CDR3 sequence reads: CASSFGLGDRFF. Written as DNA, the CDR3 is TGTGCCAGCAGCTTTGGACTAGGAGACAGGTTCTTC. V is TRBV11-2 and J is TRBJ2-1; 7 bases line up with TRBD2. V lost 3 bases to trimming and J lost 15 bases; unmatched junction nucleotides: 8. From germline, CDR1 is SGHAT and CDR2 FQNNGV. The CDR3 has 12 residues.

This chain connects TRBV7-9 to TRBJ2-1; D is unresolved. The germline V gene encodes CDR1 SEHNR and CDR2 FQNEAQ (reference sequence). The length of the CDR3 is 12 residues. The V and J ends lost 4 bases and 9 bases respectively, with 10 bases between them. This chain's CDR3 is CASSSLVAEQFF. For the CDR3, the DNA is TGTGCCAGCAGCTCCTTGGTAGCTGAGCAGTTCTTC.

The chain uses TRBV7-3 and TRBJ2-5, with D hard to call. The V end lost 3 bases, the J end lost 4 bases, and 9 bases lay between the germline ends. The CDR3 totals 13 residues. Germline V CDR1 and CDR2: SGHTA, FQGTGA. The CDR3 reads CASSFGLGETQYF. The CDR3 region has the DNA TGTGCCAGCAGCTTTGGGCTGGGAGAGACCCAGTACTTC.

The CDR3 region is CASSRSSGRAFTDTQYF. The CDR3 bases are TGTGCCAGTAGTAGAAGTAGCGGGAGGGCCTTCACAGATACGCAGTATTTT. This chain links TRBV19 with TRBJ2-3, with 11 bases aligning to TRBD2. The CDR3 loop spans 17 amino acids. Germline trimming cut 4 bases from V and 2 bases from J; bases unmatched to any gene: 8. CDR1 LNHDA and CDR2 SQIVND come from the germline V gene (reference sequence).